This TCR beta chain stems from a study of post-analysis software for immune sequencing data. The study's findings and limits: Higher frequency in patients than in controls was seen for about five TRBV segments, with TRBV5-6, TRBV5-1 and TRBV20-1 among them.

As to this clonotype: The antigen remains unidentified.

Prepared TCR beta cDNA libraries contained unique molecular identifiers. One entry per CDR3 protein, called by TCRdb with MiXCR from the PCR reads. The repertoire consists of about 540,000 distinct CDR3 sequences, with 30% to 40% occurring once and the leading ten covering approximately 6%. Losses at the gene ends were 0 bases for V and 3 bases for J; bases not matched to a gene: 7. The CDR3 is 16 amino acids. Looked up from germline, CDR1 is SGHRS and CDR2 is YFSETQ. The receptor was isolated from a girl under 18 with multiple sclerosis. The specimen sequenced was blood. The chain carries TRBV5-1 and TRBJ1-2; the match to TRBD1 covers 8 bases. The CDR3 nucleotides read TGCGCCAGCAGCTTGGGACGGACAGGGTTTCACTATGGCTACACCTTC. This encodes CASSLGRTGFHYGYTF.